Listed below are T cell receptor beta chains from one sample, sequenced in a study of control samples from healthy donors and cancer patients. Sequencing was performed with immunoSEQ multiplex PCR; in TCRdb, only in-frame clones are kept and a portion is missing. Altogether under 60,000 clones are present, 93% being singletons, with the ten largest covering around 20%. Sequenced sample: PBMCs. The origin of the receptors is a woman aged 45-65 years with head and neck cancer. Both conserved end residues are part of each CDR3. Each record gives: D gene, V gene, J gene, clone size, CDR3 protein, CDR3 DNA. A D gene is named only where the DNA matches it firmly. The size of a clone is reported for some rows only, either as once, few or many, or as a class for expanded clones.

NA	TRBV7-2	TRBJ2-3	NA	CASSLVTGPTDTQYF	TGTGCCAGCAGCTTAGTCACGGGACCAACAGATACGCAGTATTTT
NA	TRBV30	TRBJ1-1	NA	CARTLGGGSEAFF	TGTGCCCGGACCTTAGGCGGGGGGTCTGAAGCTTTCTTT
NA	TRBV20-1	TRBJ1-2	NA	CSASPQGLGYTF	TGCAGTGCTAGTCCCCAGGGGCTTGGCTACACCTTC
NA	TRBV29-1	TRBJ1-1	NA	CSVEVKGMNTEAFF	TGCAGCGTTGAAGTAAAAGGGATGAACACTGAAGCTTTCTTT
TRBD1	TRBV30	TRBJ2-7	NA	CAWSGGQGYEQYF	TGTGCCTGGAGTGGAGGACAGGGTTATGAGCAGTACTTC
TRBD1	TRBV20-1	TRBJ1-1	NA	CSARQGAEAFF	TGCAGTGCAAGACAGGGGGCTGAAGCTTTCTTT
TRBD1	TRBV2	TRBJ2-3	once	CASSGTGFRTDTQYF	TGTGCCAGCAGCGGGACAGGGTTTCGGACAGATACGCAGTATTTT
NA	TRBV29-1	TRBJ2-7	NA	CSVVGSYEQYF	TGCAGCGTTGTCGGGAGCTACGAGCAGTACTTC
NA	TRBV28	TRBJ2-7	NA	CASSSPPYEQYF	TGTGCCAGCAGTTCCCCCCCCTACGAGCAGTACTTC
NA	TRBV21-1	TRBJ2-7	NA	CASSKHGRQIAYEQYF	TGTGCCAGCAGCAAACACGGCAGGCAAATTGCCTACGAGCAGTACTTC
NA	TRBV30	TRBJ2-3	NA	CAWSPRGLERADTQYF	TGTGCCTGGAGTCCCCGCGGCCTAGAAAGGGCAGATACGCAGTATTTT
TRBD1	TRBV28	TRBJ1-1	NA	CASSSTGVGEAFF	TGTGCCAGCAGTTCCACAGGGGTCGGTGAAGCTTTCTTT
TRBD2	TRBV13	TRBJ2-4	NA	CASSLAGGGGIPKNIQYF	TGTGCCAGCAGCTTAGCGGGTGGGGGAGGGATCCCCAAAAACATTCAGTACTTC
TRBD1	TRBV27	TRBJ2-6	NA	CASRRTGVDSGANVLTF	TGTGCCAGCAGACGGACAGGGGTCGACTCTGGGGCCAACGTCCTGACTTTC
NA	TRBV5-6	TRBJ2-3	NA	CASSRWGTDTQYF	TGTGCCAGCTCGAGGTGGGGCACAGATACGCAGTATTTT
NA	TRBV7-8	TRBJ1-2	NA	CASSLAGAYYGYTF	TGTGCCAGCAGCTTAGCAGGGGCCTACTATGGCTACACCTTC
NA	TRBV10-3	TRBJ2-5	NA	CAISPGNQETQYF	TGTGCCATCAGTCCAGGGAACCAAGAGACCCAGTACTTC
TRBD1	TRBV6-5	TRBJ1-4	few	CASSYSRDRLGKLFF	TGTGCCAGCAGTTACTCCAGGGACAGGCTTGGAAAACTGTTTTTT
TRBD2	TRBV6-5	TRBJ2-7	NA	CASSYSGLAGTYEQYF	TGTGCCAGCAGTTACTCGGGGTTAGCGGGGACATACGAGCAGTACTTC
NA	TRBV4-1	TRBJ1-5	once	CASSQGENQPQHF	TGCGCCAGCAGCCAAGGCGAGAATCAGCCCCAGCATTTT
TRBD2	TRBV29-1	TRBJ2-1	NA	CSVLGLAANEQFF	TGCAGCGTGTTGGGACTAGCGGCTAATGAGCAGTTCTTC
NA	TRBV5-6	TRBJ1-2	NA	CASSLELGEAYGYTF	TGTGCCAGCAGCTTGGAGTTGGGGGAGGCCTATGGCTACACCTTC
TRBD1	TRBV29-1	TRBJ1-1	NA	CSVCPGQGMNTEAFF	TGCAGCGTCTGCCCGGGACAGGGAATGAACACTGAAGCTTTCTTT
NA	TRBV10-3	TRBJ1-1	NA	CAISDLPNTEAFF	TGTGCCATCAGTGATCTTCCCAACACTGAAGCTTTCTTT
TRBD1	TRBV4-3	TRBJ1-5	NA	CASSQDATGGSNQPQHF	TGCGCCAGCAGCCAAGATGCGACAGGGGGTAGCAATCAGCCCCAGCATTTT
NA	TRBV12-3/TRBV12-4	TRBJ1-4	NA	CASSLGGNEKLFF	TGTGCCAGCAGTTTAGGGGGGAATGAAAAACTGTTTTTT
TRBD1	TRBV2	TRBJ2-7	few	CASSFRRDSTYEQYF	TGTGCCAGCAGTTTCCGCCGGGACAGTACCTACGAGCAGTACTTC
TRBD2	TRBV30	TRBJ2-7	NA	CAWSVRLAAPYEQYF	TGTGCCTGGAGTGTACGACTAGCGGCACCCTACGAGCAGTACTTC
NA	TRBV29-1	TRBJ2-1	NA	CSVGGTSSYNEQFF	TGCAGCGTTGGCGGGACAAGCTCCTACAATGAGCAGTTCTTC
NA	TRBV6-5	TRBJ1-1	NA	CASRRASALGAFF	TGTGCCAGCAGGCGGGCTTCCGCCCTGGGAGCTTTCTTT
NA	TRBV10-1	TRBJ1-5	NA	CASSAPRGGQYSNQPQHF	TGCGCCAGCAGTGCCCCCCGGGGGGGGCAGTATAGCAATCAGCCCCAGCATTTT
NA	TRBV3-1/TRBV3-2	TRBJ2-7	NA	CASSPRQAVSYEQYF	TGTGCCAGCAGCCCCCGACAGGCGGTCTCCTACGAGCAGTACTTC
TRBD2	TRBV7-9	TRBJ2-7	NA	CASSPTSGRRYEQYF	TGTGCCAGCAGCCCGACTAGCGGGAGGAGGTACGAGCAGTACTTC
NA	TRBV30	TRBJ2-1	NA	CALLVGYNEQFF	TGTGCCTTACTAGTGGGGTACAATGAGCAGTTCTTC
TRBD1	TRBV5-1	TRBJ1-1	NA	CASSTLTGLNTEAFF	TGCGCCAGCAGCACCCTGACAGGGCTGAACACTGAAGCTTTCTTT
NA	TRBV27	TRBJ2-3	NA	CASSVGGGIVGTDTQYF	TGTGCCAGCAGTGTAGGGGGGGGGATTGTAGGCACAGATACGCAGTATTTT
NA	TRBV6-6	TRBJ2-3	NA	CASSSWRGTDTQYF	TGTGCCAGCAGTTCGTGGCGGGGTACAGATACGCAGTATTTT
NA	TRBV6-6	TRBJ1-3	few	CASSSREGNTIYF	TGTGCCAGCAGTTCCCGGGAAGGAAACACCATATATTTT
NA	TRBV28	TRBJ1-5	NA	CASSLLDQPQHF	TGTGCCAGCAGTTTGTTGGATCAGCCCCAGCATTTT
TRBD2	TRBV7-9	TRBJ2-1	NA	CASSLVLAGYNEQFF	TGTGCCAGCAGCTTAGTACTAGCGGGGTACAATGAGCAGTTCTTC
TRBD2	TRBV2	TRBJ2-3	NA	CASNPSGLTDTQYF	TGTGCCAGCAACCCTAGCGGGCTGACAGATACGCAGTATTTT
NA	TRBV6-2/TRBV6-3	TRBJ1-5	NA	CASSYKGPQHF	TGTGCCAGCAGTTACAAAGGGCCCCAGCATTTT
NA	TRBV6-5	TRBJ1-4	NA	CASSYGGTTNEKLFF	TGTGCCAGCAGTTACGGCGGTACAACTAATGAAAAACTGTTTTTT
NA	TRBV30	TRBJ1-2	NA	CAWRGYGYTF	TGTGCCTGGAGGGGCTATGGCTACACCTTC
NA	TRBV5-1	TRBJ2-5	NA	CASSLGGRETQYF	TGCGCCAGCAGCTTGGGAGGTCGAGAGACCCAGTACTTC
NA	TRBV27	TRBJ1-5	NA	CASSFTGTVNQPQHF	TGTGCCAGCAGTTTTACTGGCACCGTCAATCAGCCCCAGCATTTT
TRBD2	TRBV3-1/TRBV3-2	TRBJ2-7	once	CASSQERIAGSHEQYF	TGTGCCAGCAGCCAAGAGAGAATAGCGGGGTCCCACGAGCAGTACTTC
NA	TRBV21-1	TRBJ1-6	NA	CASSKEGDRGKTYNSPLHF	TGTGCCAGCAGCAAAGAGGGGGACAGGGGAAAAACCTATAATTCACCCCTCCACTTT